The 5 T cell receptor beta chains below all came from one sample that was sequenced in a study of beta chain features in type 1 diabetes. The entirety of the isolated RNA underwent reverse transcription, so expressed TCRB transcripts were sequenced. The protocol was immunoSEQ multiplex PCR, while the TCRdb copy is restricted to in-frame clones and leaves out a portion. Of about 24,000 clones listed, over 60% are singletons. Sequencing was performed on Tregs from blood. Receptors were obtained from a woman between 40 and 55 years old in good health.

This clone occurred a few times. This chain uses TRBV7-2 with TRBJ2-3; TRBD2 aligns across 14 bases. With V trimmed by 3 bases and J by 2 bases, 7 bases remained unmatched. Per germline, CDR1 SGHTA and CDR2 FQGNSA. The CDR3 extends over 18 amino acids. Written as DNA, the CDR3 is TGTGCCAGCAGCTTGATCGGACTAGCGGGGGGCCACACAGATACGCAGTATTTT. It is translated as CASSLIGLAGGHTDTQYF.

This clone was counted only a few times. The chain has TRBV5-4 and TRBJ2-1, with a tentative D call TRBD2 (6 bases). Per the germline V gene, CDR1 is SGHNT and CDR2 is YYREEE (reference sequence). The CDR3 is made up of 20 amino acids. V lost 6 bases and J 7 bases, leaving 35 bases between the germline ends. CDR3 nucleotide sequence: TGTGCCAGCACCCCTCTGCGGAGGGCGCATCGGTCGTACCACCGGAATGAGCAGTTCTTC. Translation: CASTPLRRAHRSYHRNEQFF.

CDR3 residues: CASSFPRPGVTGELFF. In DNA form, the CDR3 reads TGTGCCAGCAGCTTCCCTAGGCCAGGGGTCACCGGGGAGCTGTTTTTT. The chain joins TRBV5-5 to TRBJ2-2; D might be TRBD1 (6 bases). This CDR3 spans 16 amino acids. Looked up from germline, CDR1 is SGHKS and CDR2 is YYEKEE (reference sequence). V lost 2 bases to trimming and J lost 4 bases, with 15 bases between them. Full variable domain (remainder filled in from reference TRBV5-5 and TRBJ2-2): DAGVTQSPTHLIKTRGQQVTLRCSPISGHKSVSWYQQVLGQGPQFIFQYYEKEERGRGNFPDRFSARQFPNYSSELNVNALLLGDSALYLCASSFPRPGVTGELFFGEGSRLTVL.

In nucleotides, the CDR3 is TGTGCCAGCAGCTTCCCCCCCCGGTCTCTCGAGCAGTACTTC. Its translation is CASSFPPRSLEQYF. This chain joins TRBV5-4 and TRBJ2-7; D is ambiguous. Germline loops: CDR1 SGHNT, CDR2 YYREEE (reference sequence). The V end was cut by 2 bases, the J end by 6 bases, with 15 bases between. This CDR3 has 14 residues.

The rearrangement joins TRBV7-9 to TRBJ1-1, with 9 bases identical to TRBD1. The J segment lost 1 base and the V segment lost 3 bases, leaving 3 bases of the junction unmatched. The CDR3 has 15 amino acids. The germline V gene encodes CDR1 SEHNR and CDR2 FQNEAQ (reference sequence). The CDR3: CASSFAGQGNTEAFF. CDR3 sequence (DNA): TGTGCCAGCAGCTTCGCGGGACAGGGGAACACTGAAGCTTTCTTT. The whole variable domain, remainder taken from reference TRBV7-9 and TRBJ1-1, is DTGVSQNPRHKITKRGQNVTFRCDPISEHNRLYWYRQTLGQGPEFLTYFQNEAQLEKSRLLSDRFSAERPKGSFSTLEIQRTEQGDSAMYLCASSFAGQGNTEAFFGQGTRLTVV.